This is a list of T cell receptor beta chains from one sample in a study of blood T cell repertoires in COVID-19. Clones were read by immunoSEQ multiplex PCR, and TCRdb kept only the in-frame ones, dropping some. The table includes about 250,000 clones, 75% to 90% detected once. Sequenced: peripheral blood. The receptors stem from a man between 25 and 39 years old with acute or convalescent COVID-19. CDR3s leave out the opening cysteine and the closing phenylalanine or tryptophan.

cdr3_aa: ASSLDRANEKLF; v_call: TRBV7-8; j_call: TRBJ1-4
cdr3_aa: ASRRTEAF; v_call: TRBV28; j_call: TRBJ1-1
cdr3_aa: ASSLARTSGNTIY; v_call: TRBV5-1; j_call: TRBJ1-3
cdr3_aa: ASRKLWSSGRVDIAKNIQY; v_call: TRBV27; j_call: TRBJ2-4
cdr3_aa: ASSLDRTSTDTQY; v_call: TRBV5-4; j_call: TRBJ2-3
cdr3_aa: ASSKARGINQPQH; v_call: TRBV21-1; j_call: TRBJ1-5
cdr3_aa: ALSPDRVIVEKLF; v_call: TRBV30; j_call: TRBJ1-4
cdr3_aa: ATKQGVSANTEAF; v_call: TRBV3-1/TRBV3-2; j_call: TRBJ1-1
cdr3_aa: ASSSTPTSGVRGEQF; v_call: TRBV7-3; j_call: TRBJ2-1
cdr3_aa: ASSLGPGDTEAF; v_call: TRBV5-1; j_call: TRBJ1-1
cdr3_aa: ASSRGVAGGAGGDTQY; v_call: TRBV3-1/TRBV3-2; j_call: TRBJ2-3
cdr3_aa: ASGHTILVTGNTIY; v_call: TRBV12-5; j_call: TRBJ1-3
cdr3_aa: ASSLGGRSYNSPLH; v_call: TRBV7-8; j_call: TRBJ1-6
cdr3_aa: ATSRGGGGRTGELF; v_call: TRBV15; j_call: TRBJ2-2
cdr3_aa: ASTSSWGEDTQY; v_call: TRBV6-5; j_call: TRBJ2-3
cdr3_aa: ASSLDRADEQY; v_call: TRBV5-8; j_call: TRBJ2-7
cdr3_aa: ASSPTGGRGRTNEKLF; v_call: TRBV4-2; j_call: TRBJ1-4
cdr3_aa: ASTTGSEQY; v_call: TRBV2; j_call: TRBJ2-7
cdr3_aa: ASSLQPISSEQY; v_call: TRBV27; j_call: TRBJ2-7
cdr3_aa: ASRKDRDSPLH; v_call: TRBV10-1; j_call: TRBJ1-6
cdr3_aa: ASSQEFLYEQY; v_call: TRBV3-1/TRBV3-2; j_call: TRBJ2-7
cdr3_aa: ASSLASGSYEQY; v_call: TRBV5-1; j_call: TRBJ2-7
cdr3_aa: ASSSVTEAF; v_call: TRBV28; j_call: TRBJ1-1
cdr3_aa: ASSPDGNTDTQY; v_call: TRBV5-1; j_call: TRBJ2-3
cdr3_aa: AWSVASIYNEQF; v_call: TRBV30; j_call: TRBJ2-1
cdr3_aa: ASISNGGKAF; v_call: TRBV6-6; j_call: TRBJ1-1
cdr3_aa: ASSYGAPNQPQH; v_call: TRBV6-5; j_call: TRBJ1-5
cdr3_aa: ASRTGTGGIVYSYNEQF; v_call: TRBV30; j_call: TRBJ2-1
cdr3_aa: ASTRDIKPLGNQPQH; v_call: TRBV19; j_call: TRBJ1-5
cdr3_aa: ASSLIRQGLGYT; v_call: TRBV7-8; j_call: TRBJ1-2
cdr3_aa: ASRNDSGGYT; v_call: TRBV11-1; j_call: TRBJ1-2
cdr3_aa: ASSRTHDQPQH; v_call: TRBV19; j_call: TRBJ1-5
cdr3_aa: ASSQVRSGANVLT; v_call: TRBV14; j_call: TRBJ2-6
cdr3_aa: ASSLDLRTGPF; v_call: TRBV11-2; j_call: TRBJ1-1
cdr3_aa: ASSSAQGAGGYT; v_call: TRBV2; j_call: TRBJ1-2
cdr3_aa: ASRRDSFYSNQPQH; v_call: TRBV2; j_call: TRBJ1-5
cdr3_aa: ASSPRTSGRNGDEQF; v_call: TRBV9; j_call: TRBJ2-1
cdr3_aa: ASAQGLAGETSTDTQY; v_call: TRBV9; j_call: TRBJ2-3
cdr3_aa: ASGLAGVAMAQY; v_call: TRBV12-5; j_call: TRBJ2-5
cdr3_aa: ASSVSGTSTDTQY; v_call: TRBV7-2; j_call: TRBJ2-3
cdr3_aa: ASSLLLDRDGYT; v_call: TRBV28; j_call: TRBJ1-2
cdr3_aa: ASSLASGRTYEQY; v_call: TRBV4-2; j_call: TRBJ2-7
cdr3_aa: ASSPWEGNEKLF; v_call: TRBV18; j_call: TRBJ1-4
cdr3_aa: ASSFGTSGRRRSPGELF; v_call: TRBV9; j_call: TRBJ2-2
cdr3_aa: ASSIAPGGEQY; v_call: TRBV19; j_call: TRBJ2-7
cdr3_aa: ASSGERGLFREQY; v_call: TRBV2; j_call: TRBJ2-7
cdr3_aa: ASSGSGGPNNEQF; v_call: TRBV9; j_call: TRBJ2-1
cdr3_aa: ASSDRLTGNYGYT; v_call: TRBV28; j_call: TRBJ1-2
cdr3_aa: ASSYSPGQGNEKLF; v_call: TRBV19; j_call: TRBJ1-4
cdr3_aa: ASSQRTGSSYEQY; v_call: TRBV4-1; j_call: TRBJ2-7
cdr3_aa: ATRETGGYQPQH; v_call: TRBV27; j_call: TRBJ1-5
cdr3_aa: ASSGPDRGGEKLF; v_call: TRBV5-1; j_call: TRBJ1-4
cdr3_aa: ASSQLMTHQPQH; v_call: TRBV4-1; j_call: TRBJ1-5
cdr3_aa: ASSLRGGNSPLH; v_call: TRBV28; j_call: TRBJ1-6
cdr3_aa: ASNMGQLLGGYT; v_call: TRBV6-5; j_call: TRBJ1-2